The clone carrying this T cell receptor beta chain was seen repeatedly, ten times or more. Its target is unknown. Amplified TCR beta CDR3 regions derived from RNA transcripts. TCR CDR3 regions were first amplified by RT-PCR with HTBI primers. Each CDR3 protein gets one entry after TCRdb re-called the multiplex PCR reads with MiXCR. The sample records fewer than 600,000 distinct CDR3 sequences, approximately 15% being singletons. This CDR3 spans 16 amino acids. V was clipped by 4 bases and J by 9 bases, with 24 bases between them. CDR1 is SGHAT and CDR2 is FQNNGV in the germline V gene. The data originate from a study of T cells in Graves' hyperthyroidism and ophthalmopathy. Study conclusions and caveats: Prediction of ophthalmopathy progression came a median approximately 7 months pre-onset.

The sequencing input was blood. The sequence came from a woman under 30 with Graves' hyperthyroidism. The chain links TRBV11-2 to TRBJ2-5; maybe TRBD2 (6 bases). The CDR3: CASSSVGSQGPFSQYF. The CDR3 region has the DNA TGTGCCAGCAGCTCCGTCGGGAGTCAGGGCCCTTTTTCCCAGTACTTC.